These T cell receptor beta chains were read from a single sample in a study of T cells after yellow fever vaccination. MiXCR, applied by TCRdb to the 5' RACE reads, yields one record per CDR3 protein. The data hold approximately 350,000 distinct CDR3 sequences, with around a tenth observed a single time. Sequencing was performed on PBMCs, taken on the day of the first yellow fever vaccination. The receptors stem from a young man who received the YFV17D yellow fever vaccine. Each CDR3 is given with its conserved first and last residue. A D gene is named only where the DNA matches it firmly. Expanded clones get a size class; other rows say once, few or many, or leave the size out.

TGTGCCAGCAGCTTAAACAGCGAAAACTATGGCTACACCTTC,CASSLNSENYGYTF,14,-,TRBJ1-2,few,TRBV7-9
TGTGCCAGCAGCTTTGGCGGGGGGGACGAGACCCAGTACTTC,CASSFGGGDETQYF,14,TRBD2,TRBJ2-5,few,TRBV7-2
TGTGCCACCAGCAGAGCGGGGGGTCGAAACACCATATATTTT,CATSRAGGRNTIYF,14,-,TRBJ1-3,-,TRBV15
TGTGCCAGCAGTTTATCGTGGTCGGGGGCCAACGTCCTGACTTTC,CASSLSWSGANVLTF,15,-,TRBJ2-6,-,TRBV27
TGCGCCAGTAAATTACAGGGTTGGACAGATACGCAGTATTTT,CASKLQGWTDTQYF,14,-,TRBJ2-3,-,TRBV5-1
TGTGCCAGCAGTTTATCCGTAACCTACGAGCAGTACTTC,CASSLSVTYEQYF,13,-,TRBJ2-7,-,TRBV12-3/TRBV12-4
TGTGCCAGCAGCCAAGATCGGTGGGACACTGAAGCTTTCTTT,CASSQDRWDTEAFF,14,-,TRBJ1-1,-,TRBV4-2
TGTGCCAGCAGCTTGGATGGACAGGGCTTTCGTGGCTACACCTTC,CASSLDGQGFRGYTF,15,TRBD1,TRBJ1-2,-,TRBV5-6
TGCAGTGCGGGGGCAGGGGGTGACTATGGCTACACCTTC,CSAGAGGDYGYTF,13,TRBD1,TRBJ1-2,-,TRBV20-1
TGTGCCATCAGGGGGACAGGGTTGAACACTGAAGCTTTCTTT,CAIRGTGLNTEAFF,14,TRBD1,TRBJ1-1,-,TRBV10-3
TGCAGTGCTAGTGTGAACAATGAGCAGTTCTTC,CSASVNNEQFF,11,-,TRBJ2-1,-,TRBV20-1
TGTGCCAGCTCACCACGAAGGGGGGACAAAGAGACCCAGTACTTC,CASSPRRGDKETQYF,15,-,TRBJ2-5,-,TRBV18
TGTGCCAGCAGCTTCGTCCGGACAGGGATCCATGAGCAGTTCTTC,CASSFVRTGIHEQFF,15,TRBD1,TRBJ2-1,few,TRBV5-4
TGTGCCAGCAGGGGACAGGCGGGAACCTACGAGCAGTACTTC,CASRGQAGTYEQYF,14,TRBD1,TRBJ2-7,few,TRBV7-9
TGTGCCAGCAGCTTAACGGGGGGGCCCACAGATACGCAGTATTTT,CASSLTGGPTDTQYF,15,-,TRBJ2-3,-,TRBV7-3
TGTGCCAGCAGTTCTCCGACAGGGACGACCGGGCAGTTCTTC,CASSSPTGTTGQFF,14,TRBD1,TRBJ2-1,-,TRBV12-3/TRBV12-4
TGTGCCAGCAGCTTAACGACTAGTCAAGAGACCCAGTACTTC,CASSLTTSQETQYF,14,-,TRBJ2-5,many,TRBV7-8